These 13 T cell receptor beta chains originate from one sample sequenced in a study of cytomegalovirus exposure and HLA in healthy donors. It was with 60 Vbeta and 13 Jbeta primers that the PCR ran. Sequencing used immunoSEQ multiplex PCR; TCRdb keeps in-frame clones, though not all of them. The sample holds roughly 290,000 clones; 85% to 90% are singletons and the top ten take around 2.1%. The sample comprised PBMCs. The receptors shown here come from a woman aged 18-29 years in good health and CMV-seronegative.

This clone came up once. The rearrangement joins TRBV10-3 to TRBJ2-1; a possible D gene is TRBD1 (6 bases). Germline assignment: CDR1 ENHRY and CDR2 SYGVKD. V lost 6 bases, J lost 3 bases, and 15 bases lay in between. This CDR3 is built from 15 residues. CDR3 protein: CAIRDPGQIYNEQFF. The CDR3 coding sequence is TGTGCCATCAGGGACCCCGGACAGATCTACAATGAGCAGTTCTTC.

V gene TRBV19 combines with J gene TRBJ2-3; 7 bases fit TRBD2. The CDR3 has 17 residues. V lost 4 bases and J lost 1; bases outside the gene matches: 11. CDR1 and CDR2 from the germline V gene are LNHDA and SQIVND (reference sequence). CDR3 sequence reads: CASSTGGFGGGTDTQYF. The CDR3 DNA follows: TGTGCCAGTAGTACGGGGGGATTTGGCGGGGGCACAGATACGCAGTATTTT.

This sequence joins TRBV21-1 and TRBJ2-2; TRBD2 reflects the table's D call only, with no check against the DNA. TRBV21-1 is listed as a pseudogene. The CDR3 extends over 18 amino acids. In DNA form, the CDR3 reads TGTGCCAGCAGCAAAGATGGTCGGGGGTTCGCGAACACCGGGGAGCTGTTTTTT. This codes for CASSKDGRGFANTGELFF.

The gene calls are TRBV11-2 and TRBJ2-7, with a weak D call TRBD2 (5 bases). Between the trimmed V and J ends, which lost 5 bases and 0 bases, there was a span of 14 bases. Germline V lookup: CDR1 SGHAT, CDR2 FQNNGV. This CDR3 has 15 residues. In DNA, the CDR3 is TGTGCCAGCAGCCAAAGGACGGGGAGCTCCTACGAGCAGTACTTC. Encoded protein: CASSQRTGSSYEQYF.

V usage is TRBV4-1 and J usage is TRBJ2-1; TRBD2 agrees at 9 bases. The CDR3 totals 15 residues. Germline values: CDR1 MGHRA, CDR2 YSYEKL. V shed 2 bases and J 6 bases; nucleotides not matched to a gene: 5. The CDR3 DNA follows: TGCGCCAGCAGCCAAACCGCGGGGGGGTTCAATGAGCAGTTCTTC. Its protein product is CASSQTAGGFNEQFF.

This clone was detected only once. The J gene is TRBJ1-2, the V gene TRBV6-5; TRBD1 is a possible D gene (6 bases). The CDR3 length is 16 residues. Trimming left V 2 bases short and J 1 base short, with 14 bases between. Germline V CDR1 and CDR2: MNHEY, SVGAGI. Here the CDR3 reads CASSYRGSPNNYGYTF. In DNA, the CDR3 is TGTGCCAGCAGTTACAGGGGGAGCCCGAATAACTATGGCTACACCTTC.

The genes are TRBV5-1 and TRBJ1-6; 7 bases agree with TRBD1. The CDR3 extends over 15 amino acids. V gave up 4 bases and J gave up 9 bases; unmatched junction bases: 10. From germline, CDR1 is SGHRS and CDR2 YFSETQ. CDR3 amino acids: CASSPTGTVGSPLHF. The CDR3 DNA sequence: TGCGCCAGCAGCCCCACCGGGACAGTGGGTTCACCCCTCCACTTT.

The chain uses TRBV19 and TRBJ1-3, with 9 bases that match TRBD1. The V gene end was trimmed by 3 bases and the J gene end by 0 bases; junction bases not matched to a gene: 9. This CDR3 contains 18 residues. Per the germline V gene, CDR1 is LNHDA and CDR2 is SQIVND (reference sequence). CDR3 nucleotide sequence: TGTGCCAGTAGTATTTTTGGCGGACAGGGGAACTCTGGAAACACCATATATTTT. This translates into CASSIFGGQGNSGNTIYF.

The genes are TRBV2 and TRBJ2-7; maybe TRBD1 (6 bases). The V and J ends lost 3 bases and 3 bases respectively, with 18 bases between them. Germline CDR1 SNHLY, CDR2 FYNNEI. The length of the CDR3 is 16 residues. The CDR3 bases are TGTGCCAGCAGTGATCGCCGACAGGAGAGGTTCTACGAGCAGTACTTC. Its translation: CASSDRRQERFYEQYF.

The chain couples TRBV7-9 to TRBJ2-7; 7 bases are a match to TRBD1. The CDR3 extends over 17 amino acids. Unmatched junction bases numbered 10, after V lost 0 bases and J lost 2 bases. Looked up from germline, CDR1 is SEHNR and CDR2 is FQNEAQ (reference sequence). As DNA, the CDR3 is TGTGCCAGCAGCTTAGCGTCCGACAGGGTGTATACCTACGAGCAGTACTTC. Encoded protein: CASSLASDRVYTYEQYF.

This chain links TRBV5-1 with TRBJ2-7, with TRBD1 matching over 7 bases. The CDR3 contains 13 residues. CDR1 and CDR2 from the germline V gene are SGHRS and YFSETQ. Trimming at V came to 4 bases and at J to 2 bases, leaving 3 bases not matched to a gene. This CDR3 is CASSPGQTYEQYF. DNA of the CDR3: TGCGCCAGCAGCCCGGGACAGACCTACGAGCAGTACTTC.

The chain has TRBV7-9 and TRBJ2-5; the D is unclear. Germline CDR1 and CDR2: SEHNR and FQNEAQ (reference sequence). This CDR3 spans 13 amino acids. Trimming stripped 3 bases from V and 2 bases from J, with 7 bases between. As DNA, the CDR3 is TGTGCCAGCAGCTTTGTCCTACAAGAGACCCAGTACTTC. Translating it yields CASSFVLQETQYF.

The chain combines TRBV4-1 with TRBJ2-3; tentative D call: TRBD1 (6 bases). Per the germline V gene, CDR1 is MGHRA and CDR2 is YSYEKL. Trimming stripped 2 bases from V and 2 bases from J, with 14 bases between. The CDR3 totals 16 residues. The CDR3 protein is CASSQRGGTFTDTQYF. The CDR3 DNA follows: TGCGCCAGCAGCCAAAGAGGTGGGACATTCACAGATACGCAGTATTTT.